This entry lists 13 T cell receptor beta chains sequenced from one sample in a study of blood T cells in healthy people across ages. Next came a second PCR, run for about 7 to 12 cycles, which used a sample-barcoded 5' primer along with a J-beta primer mix. TCRdb used MiXCR to reprocess the 5' RACE reads, holding one entry per CDR3 protein. The sample has approximately 800,000 distinct CDR3 sequences; more than 25% are singletons. This same sample was also taken into another study, of T cells of mothers and their children.

Sample: blood. The receptors derive from a boy aged 5-17 years in good health.

This clonotype appeared a few times. The J gene is TRBJ2-3, the V gene TRBV6-1; TRBD2 matches at 7 bases. CDR1 and CDR2 (germline): MNHNS, SASEGT. The V gene end was trimmed by 5 bases and the J gene end by 2 bases; junction bases not matched to a gene: 7. The CDR3 totals 15 residues. The CDR3 loop reads CASSPLAAVTDTQYF. The CDR3 region has the DNA TGTGCCAGCAGTCCTCTAGCGGCAGTCACAGATACGCAGTATTTT.

This clonotype occurred a few times. This rearrangement joins TRBV6-5 to TRBJ2-7; 7 bases line up with TRBD1. The CDR3 is 14 amino acids. The J segment lost 0 bases and the V segment lost 6 bases, leaving 5 bases of the junction unmatched. Germline CDR1 reads MNHEY; CDR2 reads SVGAGI. DNA for the CDR3: TGTGCCAGCAGCTTCGGACAGGACTCCTACGAGCAGTACTTC. Amino acids: CASSFGQDSYEQYF.

The V and J genes are TRBV7-9 and TRBJ2-5; 9 bases are shared with TRBD1. The J call may not be correct, given that the DNA end is closer to TRBJ2-1. This CDR3 has 14 amino acids. CDR1 and CDR2 from the germline V gene are SEHNR and FQNEAQ (reference sequence). CDR3 coding DNA: TGTGCCAGCAGCTTCCGGGACAGGGAACATGAGCAGTTCTTC. This gives the protein CASSFRDREHEQFF.

There are a few counts of this clonotype. The rearrangement uses TRBV7-6 and TRBJ2-5; D call uncertain. The V and J ends lost 1 base and 11 bases respectively, with 14 bases between them. The CDR3 is 13 amino acids. Germline V lookup: CDR1 SGHVS, CDR2 FNYEAQ. The CDR3 DNA sequence: TGTGCCAGCAGCTTAGGAGTACAGAATGAGCAGTACTTC. The encoded protein is CASSLGVQNEQYF.

This chain links TRBV11-2 with TRBJ2-1; D gene ambiguous. Trimming took 3 bases from V and 1 from J, leaving 7 bases between them. The CDR3 consists of 14 residues. Germline loops: CDR1 SGHAT, CDR2 FQNNGV. As DNA, the CDR3 is TGTGCCAGCAGCTTTCAGGCGTCCTACAATGAGCAGTTCTTC. Encoded protein: CASSFQASYNEQFF.

The rearrangement links TRBV9 to TRBJ1-4; TRBD1 agrees at 7 bases. J lost 3 bases, V lost 7 bases, and 0 bases had no gene match. Germline-derived CDR1 and CDR2 are SGDLS and YYNGEE. This CDR3 comprises 12 residues. The CDR3 here is CASGTANEKLFF. The CDR3 region has the DNA TGTGCCAGCGGGACAGCTAATGAAAAACTGTTTTTT.

This clonotype was observed a few times. V and J are TRBV5-1 and TRBJ2-2, with D possibly TRBD1 on 5 matching bases. V lost 2 bases, J lost 4 bases, and 12 bases lay in between. The CDR3 runs to 15 residues. Germline CDR1 is SGHRS and CDR2 is YFSETQ. The CDR3 DNA is TGCGCCAGCAGCTTTCAGGGCGATACCACCGGGGAGCTGTTTTTT. Its translation: CASSFQGDTTGELFF.

This chain uses TRBV24-1 with TRBJ2-3; 12 bases are shared with TRBD2. In germline, CDR1 is KGHDR, CDR2 SFDVKD. The CDR3 runs 16 residues. Trimming took 4 bases from V and 3 from J; bases not matched to a gene: 4. The CDR3 spells CATSDSTSGSTDTQYF. The CDR3 region has the DNA TGTGCCACCAGTGACTCGACTAGCGGGAGTACAGATACGCAGTATTTT.

There are a few counts of this clonotype. The chain carries TRBV29-1 and TRBJ2-5; possibly TRBD1 or TRBD2 for D (5 bases each). V shed 7 bases and J shed 3 bases, with 18 bases lying between them. CDR1 is SQVTM, CDR2 ANQGSEA, per germline. CDR3 size: 14 residues. The CDR3 DNA sequence: TGCAGCGCCCTGGGGTGGGACGGGAAAGAGACCCAGTACTTC. This codes for CSALGWDGKETQYF.

This clonotype has a count of ten or more. This CDR3 reads CASTFSGGALHTGELFF. CDR3 in DNA: TGTGCCAGCACCTTTAGCGGGGGGGCCCTCCACACCGGGGAGCTGTTTTTT. The V call is TRBV7-8, the J call TRBJ2-2; TRBD2 agrees at 11 bases. This CDR3 comprises 17 residues. The germline V gene encodes CDR1 SGHVS and CDR2 FQNEAQ. V trimming: 7 bases; J trimming: 3 bases; junction bases outside the gene matches: 10.

CDR3: CSAPSGNAYEQYF. CDR3 nucleotide sequence: TGCAGTGCCCCGAGCGGGAATGCCTACGAGCAGTACTTC. The chain employs TRBV20-1 and TRBJ2-5; 7 bases fit TRBD2. The J call may be mistaken, given a closer DNA end match to TRBJ2-7. CDR3 length: 13 residues. Germline-derived CDR1 and CDR2 are DFQATT and SNEGSKA (reference sequence).

This clonotype was counted between two and nine times. The chain has TRBV28 and TRBJ2-4, with 8 bases fitting TRBD2. This CDR3 has 16 amino acids. After removal of 6 bases from V and 1 base from J, the junction contained 8 bases not matched to a gene. CDR1 MDHEN and CDR2 SYDVKM come from the germline V gene. For the CDR3, the DNA is TGTGCCAGCAGCCGCCCGGGGGGGGCCGCCAAAAACATTCAGTACTTC. This translates into CASSRPGGAAKNIQYF.

V gene TRBV5-1 combines with J gene TRBJ2-4; perhaps TRBD2 as D (7 bases). The V and J ends lost 3 bases and 0 bases respectively, with 13 bases between them. The germline V gene has CDR1 SGHRS and CDR2 YFSETQ. The CDR3 is 16 amino acids. In nucleotides, the CDR3 is TGCGCCAGCAGCTCGGGGGGCACGGTAGCCAAAAACATTCAGTACTTC. Its translation is CASSSGGTVAKNIQYF.